This T cell receptor (beta chain) derives from a study of human T cells and chemical hapten exposure. Time point given: patch test 1, 2 weeks after DPC sensitization. Regarding treatment: therapeutic diphenylcyclopropenone sensitization with weekly scalp DPC. Suited to DPC and affected by alopecia, the donors ranged from 18 to 70 years old. MiXCR was run by TCRdb on the RACE reads, yielding one entry per CDR3 protein. The sample lists around 380,000 distinct CDR3 sequences; 4.8% were seen once. This CDR3 region has 14 residues. J was trimmed by 5 bases and V by 1 base; bases with no gene match: 5. Germline V gene lookup returns CDR1 LGHNA and CDR2 YNFKEQ.

The chain uses TRBV4-2 and TRBJ2-7, with 7 nucleotides matching TRBD1. The sequence was collected from a woman in her 50s with alopecia areata. Some clones in this sample may be carry-over from other donors' samples. The source was whole blood, collected in connection with sensitization to the hapten diphenylcyclopropenone (DPC). The CDR3 sequence: CASSQAGQAHEQYF. CDR3 nucleotides: TGTGCCAGCAGCCAAGCAGGACAGGCCCACGAGCAGTACTTC.